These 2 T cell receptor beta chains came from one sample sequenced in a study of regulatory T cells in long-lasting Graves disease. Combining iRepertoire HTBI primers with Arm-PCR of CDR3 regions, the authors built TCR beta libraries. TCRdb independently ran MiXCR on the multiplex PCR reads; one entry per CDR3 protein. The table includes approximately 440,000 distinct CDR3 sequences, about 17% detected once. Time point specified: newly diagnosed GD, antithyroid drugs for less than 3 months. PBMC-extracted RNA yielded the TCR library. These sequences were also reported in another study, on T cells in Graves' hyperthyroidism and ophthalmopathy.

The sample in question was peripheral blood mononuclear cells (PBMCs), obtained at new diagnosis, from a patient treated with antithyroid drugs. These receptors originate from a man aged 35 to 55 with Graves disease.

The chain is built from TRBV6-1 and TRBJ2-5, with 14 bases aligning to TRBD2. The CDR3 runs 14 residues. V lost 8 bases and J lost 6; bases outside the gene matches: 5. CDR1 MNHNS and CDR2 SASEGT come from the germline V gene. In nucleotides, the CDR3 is TGTGCCAGCTCCGGGACTAGCGGGAGTCAGACCCAGTACTTC. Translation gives CASSGTSGSQTQYF.

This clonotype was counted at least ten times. CDR3 sequence reads: CASEGGITDTQYF. The CDR3 nucleotides are TGTGCCAGCGAGGGAGGAATCACAGATACGCAGTATTTT. V usage is TRBV6-2 or TRBV6-3 and J usage is TRBJ2-3; a weak D match, TRBD2 (6 bases). This CDR3 comprises 13 residues. Trimming stripped 8 bases from V and 2 bases from J, with 11 bases between. CDR1 and CDR2 (germline): MNHEY, SVGEGT.